This T cell receptor (beta chain) emerged from a study of blood T cells in healthy people across ages. Study in general: Template switching recovered approximately one barcoded beta molecule for every two T cells. Study-level points and caveats: Researchers judged that diversity estimates from one million T cells fell short of true values.

Comments on this clonotype: Its antigen remains unidentified.

The CDR3 covers 13 residues. Combining a sample-barcoded 5' primer with a J-beta primer mix, a second PCR ran for about 7 to 11 cycles. TCRdb re-analysed the 5' RACE reads in MiXCR, keeping a single row per CDR3 protein. The top ten clones hold about 11% of a sample with about 1.6 million distinct CDR3 sequences, roughly a third of them seen once. The chain joins TRBV21-1 to TRBJ2-7; TRBD2, as called in the table, went unchecked against the DNA. TRBV21-1 is listed as a pseudogene. The sequenced material came from blood. This sequence originates from a woman younger than 45 in good health. This CDR3 reads CAPNEGSIYEQYF. As DNA, the CDR3 is TGTGCCCCCAACGAGGGAAGCATCTACGAGCAGTACTTC.